Each of the 26 T cell receptor beta chains below was sequenced from the same sample in a study of control samples from healthy donors and cancer patients (dated by TCRdb to between 2020 and 2021). To prepare the library, the immunoSEQ multiplex PCR assay was applied. TCRdb took over this immuneACCESS table, retaining in-frame rearrangements with V and J assigned. Such tables are incomplete; in checked studies, under half of the missing clones stem from an unresolved V gene, and the remainder is unexplained. The sample profile shows about 92,000 clones; roughly 78% of them were found once. The ten top clones hold around a tenth of the sample. The sequenced sample consisted of blood. All receptors derive from a woman aged 55 to 70 in good health.

The chain couples TRBV28 to TRBJ1-1; 8 positions match TRBD1. CDR3 length: 14 residues. J was trimmed by 5 bases and V by 4 bases; bases with no gene match: 6. The germline gives CDR1 MDHEN, CDR2 SYDVKM. The chain's CDR3 is CASSWQQGGTEAFF. The CDR3 DNA reads as TGTGCCAGCAGTTGGCAACAGGGGGGTACTGAAGCTTTCTTT.

The chain couples TRBV10-2 to TRBJ2-7, with D unclear. The V and J ends lost 5 bases and 1 base respectively, with 3 bases between them. The CDR3 length is 11 residues. CDR1 is WSHSY and CDR2 is SAAADI in the germline V gene. CDR3 residues: CASSNSYEQYF. CDR3 DNA: TGCGCCAGCAGTAATTCCTACGAGCAGTACTTC.

The gene calls are TRBV3-1 (or the pseudogene TRBV3-2) and TRBJ2-3; 8 nucleotides line up with TRBD1. The CDR3 extends over 14 amino acids. Germline CDR1 and CDR2: LGHDT and YNNKEL (reference sequence). Trimming cost V 4 bases and J 4 bases; bases outside gene matches: 4. CDR3 sequence reads: CASSRRTGPDTQYF. For the CDR3, the DNA is TGTGCCAGCAGCCGCCGGACAGGGCCAGATACGCAGTATTTT.

The gene calls are TRBV18 and TRBJ2-7, with 10 bases lining up with TRBD2. Germline CDR1 reads KGHSH; CDR2 reads LQKENI. CDR3 size: 17 residues. The V and J ends lost 2 bases and 7 bases, in that order; junction bases with no gene match: 14. DNA for the CDR3: TGTGCCAGCTCACCAATTGCAGCGGGAGGGCCCGGGGGGGAGCAGTACTTC. Protein sequence: CASSPIAAGGPGGEQYF.

This clone appeared a single time. This chain joins TRBV11-3 and TRBJ2-1; 9 bases match TRBD2. This CDR3 has 16 amino acids. Germline CDR1 and CDR2: SGHNT and YENEEA. The ends lost 1 base at V and 7 bases at J; junction bases unmatched: 8. The CDR3 bases are TGTGCCAGCAGCTTAGGATCCAGCGGGGGGCCTAATGAGCAGTTCTTC. Protein sequence: CASSLGSSGGPNEQFF.

The chain recombines TRBV5-1 with TRBJ2-1; 10 nucleotides match TRBD2. V lost 0 bases, J lost 8 bases, and 11 bases stayed unmatched. Germline V gene data show CDR1 as SGHRS and CDR2 as YFSETQ. The CDR3 totals 17 residues. The CDR3 DNA is TGCGCCAGCAGCTTGGCCCACCCATCTAGCGGGAGTGATGAGCAGTTCTTC. It is translated as CASSLAHPSSGSDEQFF.

This clone was seen just once. The chain has TRBV28 and TRBJ1-2; TRBD1 might be the D (6 bases). The CDR3 is made up of 14 amino acids. Germline V gene lookup returns CDR1 MDHEN and CDR2 SYDVKM. V was shortened by 8 bases and J by 4 bases, with 17 bases between the two germline ends. In DNA form, the CDR3 reads TGTGCCAGCCAGTTTGTAACAGGGACCTATGGCTACACCTTC. Protein: CASQFVTGTYGYTF.

This chain links TRBV6-5 with TRBJ1-1, with no clear D. The CDR3 consists of 13 residues. V was trimmed by 7 bases and J by 2 bases, leaving 11 bases between them. The V gene's germline CDR1 is MNHEY and CDR2 SVGAGI. CDR3: CASIVGSNTEAFF. Here the CDR3 DNA reads TGTGCCAGCATTGTGGGGTCTAACACTGAAGCTTTCTTT.

In this sample, this clone turned up once. The chain couples TRBV7-2 to TRBJ2-7, with TRBD1 as a possible D gene (6 bases). Germline V gives CDR1 SGHTA, CDR2 FQGNSA. The CDR3 spans 14 residues. The V gene lost 5 bases and the J gene lost 3 bases, with 14 bases spanning the gap. CDR3: CASSAGGRGYEQYF. DNA of the CDR3: TGTGCCAGCAGCGCCGGCGGCAGGGGCTACGAGCAGTACTTC.

The rearrangement joins TRBV19 to TRBJ1-4; no clear D. This CDR3 spans 14 amino acids. The V gene's germline CDR1 is LNHDA and CDR2 SQIVND (reference sequence). V lost 1 base to trimming and J lost 8 bases, with 11 bases between them. In nucleotides, the CDR3 is TGTGCCAGTAGTATAGGGGCAGCCCCCGAAAAACTGTTTTTT. It is translated as CASSIGAAPEKLFF.

The gene calls are TRBV14 and TRBJ2-2; maybe TRBD1 (6 bases). The germline CDR1 and CDR2 sequences are SGHDN and FVKESK. This CDR3 is built from 16 residues. V gave up 4 bases and J gave up 1 base, with 13 bases separating them. The CDR3 DNA sequence: TGTGCCAGCAGCCGGACGGACAGCCTGAACACCGGGGAGCTGTTTTTT. Protein: CASSRTDSLNTGELFF.

The chain couples TRBV4-3 to TRBJ2-5; possible D gene TRBD1, 8 bases. Per germline, CDR1 LGHNA and CDR2 YSLEER. This CDR3 is built from 14 residues. With 3 bases removed from V and 7 bases from J, the gap between germline ends came to 15 bases. CDR3 region: CASSQTGEGGTQYF. The CDR3 nucleotides read TGCGCCAGCAGCCAGACAGGGGAGGGTGGGACCCAGTACTTC.

J is TRBJ2-1 and V is TRBV3-1 (or the pseudogene TRBV3-2); 7 bases are a match to TRBD2. The CDR3 runs to 15 residues. V was clipped by 1 base and J by 12 bases; unmatched bases: 12. The V gene's germline CDR1 is LGHDT and CDR2 YNNKEL (reference sequence). The CDR3 protein is CASSQGGGLIRWQFF. CDR3 bases: TGTGCCAGCAGCCAAGGGGGGGGTCTTATCCGATGGCAGTTCTTC.

This chain links TRBV6-5 with TRBJ2-1; the match to TRBD1 covers 9 bases. Germline CDR1 MNHEY, CDR2 SVGAGI. V shed 8 bases, J shed 4 bases, and the junction held 9 bases outside the gene matches. The CDR3 loop spans 15 amino acids. The DNA of the CDR3 is TGTGCCAGCCAAGCCCGACAGGGGGAGTACAATGAGCAGTTCTTC. It is translated as CASQARQGEYNEQFF.

The rearrangement links TRBV5-1 to TRBJ2-3, with 9 bases matching TRBD2. From germline, CDR1 is SGHRS and CDR2 YFSETQ. The CDR3 consists of 17 residues. V lost 2 bases, J lost 0 bases, and 7 bases stayed unmatched. For the CDR3, the DNA is TGCGCCAGCAGCTTAGCGGGGGGCTTCCGCAGCACAGATACGCAGTATTTT. It encodes CASSLAGGFRSTDTQYF.

The rearrangement joins TRBV5-1 to TRBJ2-7; 9 bases are a match to TRBD1. Germline V gene lookup returns CDR1 SGHRS and CDR2 YFSETQ. V dropped 4 bases and J dropped 4; count of bases not matched to a gene: 6. This CDR3 region has 14 residues. The CDR3 sequence: CASSHTGGAYEQYF. The CDR3 DNA is TGCGCCAGCAGCCATACAGGGGGCGCTTACGAGCAGTACTTC.

This clone was counted once. V gene TRBV10-3 combines with J gene TRBJ1-1; D uncertain. CDR3 length equals 15 residues. Per the germline V gene, CDR1 is ENHRY and CDR2 is SYGVKD. Trimming removed 0 bases at V and 2 bases at J, with 10 bases between. CDR3 sequence reads: CAISESFSVNTEAFF. The CDR3 region has the DNA TGTGCCATCAGTGAGTCGTTTTCCGTAAACACTGAAGCTTTCTTT.

The V call is TRBV29-1, the J call TRBJ2-1, with D uncertain. In germline, CDR1 is SQVTM, CDR2 ANQGSEA. V shed 3 bases and J shed 8 bases, with 14 bases lying between them. This CDR3 is 13 amino acids long. CDR3 nucleotide sequence: TGCAGCGTTGACGATATGGGGTGGGATGAGCAGTTCTTC. It translates to CSVDDMGWDEQFF.

This clone was seen a handful of times. V and J are TRBV7-2 and TRBJ2-7; unclear D gene. Between the trimmed V and J ends, which lost 4 bases and 2 bases, there was a span of 9 bases. There are 13 residues in the CDR3. In germline, CDR1 is SGHTA, CDR2 FQGNSA. CDR3 protein: CASSSPPTYEQYF. The CDR3 DNA is TGTGCCAGCAGCTCTCCTCCGACCTACGAGCAGTACTTC. The whole variable domain, remainder taken from reference TRBV7-2 and TRBJ2-7, is GAGVSQSPSNKVTEKGKDVELRCDPISGHTALYWYRQSLGQGLEFLIYFQGNSAPDKSGLPSDRFSAERTGGSVSTLTIQRTQQEDSAVYLCASSSPPTYEQYFGPGTRLTVT.

V is TRBV28 and J is TRBJ1-1, with 10 nucleotides matching TRBD1. Germline CDR1 and CDR2: MDHEN and SYDVKM. The CDR3 spans 13 residues. The J segment lost 8 bases and the V segment lost 5 bases, leaving 5 bases of the junction unmatched. In nucleotides, the CDR3 is TGTGCCAGCAGTCTCCAGACAGGGGGCGAAGCTTTCTTT. Its protein is CASSLQTGGEAFF.

The chain recombines TRBV6-5 with TRBJ1-1, with D possibly TRBD1 on 5 matching bases. The V end was cut by 6 bases, the J end by 4 bases, with 15 bases between. Germline CDR1 MNHEY, CDR2 SVGAGI. This CDR3 has 14 residues. The CDR3 DNA reads as TGTGCCAGCAGCCCCGGGGGGACCGGCACTGAAGCTTTCTTT. It encodes CASSPGGTGTEAFF.

The V and J genes are TRBV28 and TRBJ1-2; D remains ambiguous. Germline CDR1 is MDHEN and CDR2 is SYDVKM. V was shortened by 5 bases and J by 8 bases, with 12 bases between the two germline ends. This CDR3 is 12 amino acids long. The CDR3 protein is CASSHQQLGYTF. The CDR3 region has the DNA TGTGCCAGCAGTCACCAACAGCTGGGCTACACCTTC.

The J gene is TRBJ1-1, the V gene TRBV18, with D possibly being TRBD1 (5 bases). CDR1 is KGHSH and CDR2 is LQKENI in the germline V gene. V was cut by 3 bases and J by 5 bases, with 13 bases left in between. The CDR3 is 14 residues long. CDR3: CASSPPSGLTEAFF. CDR3 sequence (DNA): TGTGCCAGCTCACCTCCATCGGGACTTACTGAAGCTTTCTTT.

This clone has a single count. The chain combines TRBV6-1 with TRBJ2-7, with 9 positions matching TRBD2. V dropped 3 bases and J dropped 8; count of bases not matched to a gene: 8. The CDR3 consists of 14 residues. Germline V gene sequence: CDR1 MNHNS, CDR2 SASEGT. CDR3 amino acids: CASSDLAGNTQQYF. CDR3 coding DNA: TGTGCCAGCAGTGACCTAGCGGGAAACACTCAGCAGTACTTC.

The chain combines TRBV10-3 with TRBJ1-3; D is possibly TRBD1 (6 bases). CDR1 and CDR2 from the germline V gene are ENHRY and SYGVKD. V dropped 6 bases and J dropped 8 bases, with 11 bases sitting between them. The CDR3 spans 12 residues. CDR3 residues: CAISAGEDTIYF. For the CDR3, the DNA is TGTGCCATCAGCGCAGGGGAGGACACCATATATTTT.

The chain is built from TRBV5-5 and TRBJ1-2; D not resolved. CDR3 length: 12 residues. Between the trimmed V and J ends, which lost 0 bases and 7 bases, there was a span of 7 bases. Germline V lookup: CDR1 SGHKS, CDR2 YYEKEE (reference sequence). The CDR3 sequence is CASSLGSGGYTF. CDR3 DNA: TGTGCCAGCAGCTTGGGGTCGGGTGGCTACACCTTC.